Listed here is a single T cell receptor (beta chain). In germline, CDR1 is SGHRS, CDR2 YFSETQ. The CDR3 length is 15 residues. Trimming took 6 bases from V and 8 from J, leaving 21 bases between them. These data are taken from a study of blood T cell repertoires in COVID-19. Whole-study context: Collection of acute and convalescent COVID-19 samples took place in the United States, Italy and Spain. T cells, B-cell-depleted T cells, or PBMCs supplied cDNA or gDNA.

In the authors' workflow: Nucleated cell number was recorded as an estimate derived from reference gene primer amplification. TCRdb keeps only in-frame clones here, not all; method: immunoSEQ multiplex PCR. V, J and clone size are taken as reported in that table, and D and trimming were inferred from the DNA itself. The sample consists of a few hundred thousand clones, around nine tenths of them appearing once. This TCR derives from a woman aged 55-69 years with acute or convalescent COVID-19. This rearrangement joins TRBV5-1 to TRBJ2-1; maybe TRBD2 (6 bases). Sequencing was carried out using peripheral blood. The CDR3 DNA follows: TGCGCCAGCACCCCCGGGACTGGGTTTTTCCATGAGCAGTTCTTC. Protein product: CASTPGTGFFHEQFF.